This TCR beta chain comes out of a study of early T cells in non-severe SARS-CoV-2 infection. Study background: The study sequenced bulk RNA from unsorted whole blood, with chains unpaired. The study's findings and limits: Missing private and CD4 specificities, VDJdb matching favored anti-spike CD8 responses.

Each cDNA molecule carried a unique molecular identifier. MiXCR was run by TCRdb on the 5' RACE reads, yielding one entry per CDR3 protein. The sample lists about 72,000 distinct CDR3 sequences; around 8.7% were seen once. This clonotype was observed a handful of times. Antigen: not known. The CDR3 is 12 residues long. The ends were cut back, 5 bases at V and 4 bases at J, with 11 bases in the middle. Germline V gene sequence: CDR1 DFQATT, CDR2 SNEGSKA (reference sequence). Sequencing was done on a sample of whole blood. This rearrangement joins TRBV20-1 to TRBJ1-1; unclear D gene. The sequence was collected from an adult who was a healthcare worker with PCR-confirmed SARS-CoV-2 infection or an uninfected control (not recorded which). CDR3 bases: TGCAGTGCTGCGAGCGTGGGCACTGAAGCTTTCTTT. The encoded protein is CSAASVGTEAFF.